The clone carrying this T cell receptor (beta chain) was detected a few times. The data were taken from a study of T cell changes during pregnancy in multiple sclerosis. This CDR3 is 15 amino acids long. Germline V gives CDR1 SGDLS, CDR2 YYNGEE. V was cut by 0 bases and J by 0 bases, with 7 bases left in between. TCRdb's table, derived via immunoSEQ multiplex PCR, lists solely in-frame clones and lacks some. The sample shows approximately 88,000 clones, approximately 92% of them seen only once. This chain uses TRBV9 with TRBJ1-3; the D is unclear. This TCR derives from a female donor with multiple sclerosis, enrolled in a pregnancy study. The input for sequencing was peripheral blood, taken in the first trimester of pregnancy. The CDR3 reads CASSVDSSSGNTIYF. The CDR3 region has the DNA TGTGCCAGCAGCGTAGACAGTAGCTCTGGAAACACCATATATTTT.